The TCR beta chain described here comes from a study of cytomegalovirus exposure and HLA in healthy donors (dated by TCRdb to 2015 to 2018). At the level of the whole study: In an earlier analysis of fewer than 750 of the donors, under 300 Gb of sequence data and 100 million or so unique TCR beta sequences from about 179 million T cells were reported. The later analysis used no new phenotypic data to find candidate immune exposures, relying instead on TCR beta sequences and their occurrence across donors. To predict cytomegalovirus infection status, the study combined high-throughput TCR immunosequencing, statistical association of individual TCRs with disease status, and machine learning. A later analysis re-analyzed previously published TCR beta repertoires from roughly 600 donors and added high-resolution HLA genotyping to study TCR occurrence patterns. About 280 gigabases of sequencing data and around 90 million unique TCR sequences made up an early release that covered around 640 HLA-typed donors. The study used immunosequencing to profile the T cell repertoires of 666 subjects and linked those repertoires to cytomegalovirus serostatus. In addition to the first cohort of about 650 subjects, a separate validation cohort of some 120 different subjects was used. The study aimed to test whether signatures of past pathogen exposure could be identified by cataloging public T cell receptors. Alongside the repertoire data, information on donor age, sex, ethnicity and CMV serostatus was compiled. Class I and class II HLA loci were covered by the typing at four-digit resolution. Genome-wide SNP genotypes for about 65% of the roughly 670 donors were used in a later genetic analysis, which treated that subset as a discovery cohort. All discovery cohort repertoires had been generated on a single sequencing platform. The genetic ancestry cluster associated with self-reported Caucasian donors included 81% of the 300 to 400 genotyped donors. An earlier analysis of around 580 of the donors used high-throughput TCR beta sequencing to judge whether each TCR beta V gene segment behaved as functional or pseudogenic. Four or five DR-DQ haplotypes were handled as single units for association and clustering because linkage in the cohort was strong. The number of donors typed differed by locus, with roughly 620-630 for A, B, C, DRB1 and DQB1, over 500 for DQA1, about 610 for DPA1, and some 440 for DPB1. Across about 380 genotyped donors of the cohort, an average of about 250,000 unique TCR beta nucleotide sequences per donor were sequenced, and roughly a sixth of those sequences were non-productive.

Study-level results and caveats: Roughly uniform sequencing depth across donors was assumed in presence/absence analyses, although this assumption may not hold. Linkage disequilibrium might explain the correlated functional status among segregating V segments, but an unknown experimental factor could not be excluded. Around 16 rarely observed V segments, including chromosome 9 orphons, were excluded from the earlier analysis of about 610 of the donors because counts were too low. Three of the identified cytomegalovirus-associated TCR beta chains were confirmed in vitro to be specific for cytomegalovirus antigens. Only TCR beta chains were sequenced in this cohort, and the absence of alpha or paired-chain data limited detectable features. According to a later analysis, most CMV-associated TCR beta chains appeared to be HLA-restricted, and the HLA associations seemed to be driven largely by CMV exposure. A total of around 150 TCR beta chains were listed by the study as associated with cytomegalovirus. Several of the top co-occurrence clusters appeared to be linked to parvovirus B19, influenza, CMV and Epstein-Barr virus, according to a later analysis. Most TCR sequences were observed very rarely across donors, whereas some public TCRs were present in many individuals. When HLA alleles, especially DR and DQ, strongly co-occurred, TCR associations were difficult to assign to individual alleles. Immune exposure information for the cohort was limited to CMV serostatus. A further reported finding was that TCR beta sequences accurately predicted the HLA-A and HLA-B alleles for most subjects in the first cohort. A group of highly shared sequence variants was considered likely to be a technical artifact of the sequencing pipeline. The classifier was reported to diagnose cytomegalovirus status with high specificity and sensitivity in both the original cohort and the validation cohort. An earlier analysis of 450 to 750 of the donors showed that most TCR beta V segments appeared in productive rearrangements either about 90% or about 30% of the time, which broadly matched IMGT annotations. According to a later analysis, TCR association rates differed among HLA loci, with DRB1 alleles showing the most associated TCRs and HLA-C alleles showing the fewest. Because HLA typing was missing for some donors at each locus, association tests included only the typed subset. A later genetic analysis reported fewer N-insertions in productive TCRs among donors in an Asian-associated ancestry cluster than the roughly 620-donor mean. In a later genetic analysis, a missense DCLRE1C variant was associated with V-gene and J-gene trimming of TCR beta chains, and the association was replicated in an independent cohort. In a later analysis, HLA-associated TCR beta chains showed more clonal expansion and lower generation probabilities than non-associated chains that were equally common. At a false discovery rate of 0.05, a later analysis linked 15,000 to 20,000 TCR beta sequences to specific HLA alleles. The authors suggested that the approach could potentially be generalized to other disease states and immunological phenotypes.

As for this clone: Which antigen it targets is not known. Qualities for individual bases were not recorded, and no much larger clone is one base off.

In total, fewer than 750 healthy bone marrow donors made up the cohort. Cohort members were all nominally healthy when sampled, although unrecorded immune exposures were likely present. The donor was CMV seronegative and was included in the group of a few hundred seronegative cohort members. Every donor gave a peripheral blood sample, and the peripheral blood mononuclear cells from that sample were used for TCR beta sequencing. The Qiagen DNeasy Blood Extraction Kit was used to extract genomic DNA from the blood cell samples. Library preparation was by the immunoSEQ multiplex PCR assay. For the multiplex PCR, a mixture combining 60 forward primers for TCR Vbeta segments and 13 reverse primers for TCR Jbeta segments was used. The CDR3 region of rearranged TCR beta genes was amplified from genomic DNA with a multiplex PCR assay. The amplified TCR beta libraries were sequenced on the Illumina HiSeq System as 87-base-pair reads. The paper's processing steps were these. Across the roughly 670 repertoires, a later analysis counted roughly 77 million unique TCR beta chains, approximately 10 million of which were shared by at least two donors. To remove PCR and sequencing errors, raw reads were error-corrected and collapsed into unique sequences using a nearest-neighbor algorithm that merged closely related sequences. V, D and J gene segments were assigned by aligning CDR3 sequences to IMGT reference sequences. For a sequence to be retained, a match of at least six nucleotides was required to both a V gene segment and a J gene segment. A rearrangement was called productive if the CDR3 had no stop codons and remained in frame with V and J, and every other rearrangement was called non-productive. CDR3 was defined according to IMGT convention as the region running from the second conserved V-encoded cysteine to the conserved J-encoded phenylalanine. Sequences without an unambiguous match to a single V gene segment were excluded from the earlier analysis of about 600 of the donors. In an earlier analysis of a few hundred of the donors, a V segment was called functional when productive rearrangements were above 56.7%, and segregating when the standard deviation between donors exceeded 5%. A statistical classification framework was built for diagnosing cytomegalovirus status from the catalog of TCR beta chain sequences. In a later analysis, TCR nucleotide sequences were compared against IMGT/GENE-DB human TR gene sequences so that V and J genes could be assigned. Using the TCRdist pipeline, a later analysis assigned CDR3 sequences along with most-parsimonious VDJ recombination scenarios. In a later analysis, each TCR beta chain was defined by its CDR3 amino acid sequence together with its V-gene family, and reads lacking a unique V-gene family were excluded. To address suspected cross-contamination and a sequencing artifact, a later analysis removed around 600 highly shared, low-generation-probability nucleotide sequences. A later analysis calculated a clonal expansion index for each public chain from normalized within-repertoire ranks of inferred template counts. In a later analysis, generation probabilities were computed using a VDJ recombination model fitted to out-of-frame rearrangements, and the results were checked against IGoR. In a later analysis, hypergeometric tests were used to score TCR-TCR, TCR-HLA and TCR-CMV co-occurrence, with a repertoire-size bias correction applied to TCR pairs. To estimate false discovery rates, a later analysis permuted the HLA or CMV assignments 20 times. A later analysis grouped co-occurring TCRs with DBSCAN, adding TCRdist sequence similarity when clustering within HLA-allele-positive subsets. For co-occurrence clustering, repertoires with fewer than 30,000 or more than 120,000 public chains were excluded, along with five or six repertoires with anomalous nucleotide sharing. Imported from immuneACCESS, the table was reduced by TCRdb to in-frame sequences with V and J called. These copies leave out some clones; in studies compared against another copy, an unresolved V gene accounts for under half, and the cause of the remainder is not known. V and J calls and clone size follow that table, whereas D and trimming were derived from the DNA. This sample lists 180,000 or so clones; 60% to 85% were detected once. Of the sample, about 3% is held by the ten largest clones.

Sequencing was done on a sample of PBMCs. This clonotype was sampled from a male donor in good health and CMV-seronegative.

CDR3 protein: CASSYGPVPEKLFF. The DNA sequence reads TGTGCCAGCAGTTACGGGCCCGTTCCGGAAAAACTGTTTTTT. The chain uses TRBV6-5 and TRBJ1-4; no D gene can be assigned with confidence. A distance of 12 bases separates the germline ends of V and J, which lose 2 bases and 8 bases respectively. From cysteine to phenylalanine, the CDR3 is 14 amino acids long. Of all the DNA, just the CDR3 is kept, 42 bases in frame from base 1. The germline V gene encodes CDR1 MNHEY and CDR2 SVGAGI.